The subject of this entry is one TCR beta chain. Genomic DNA, serving as template, underwent TCR beta VDJ and CDR3 profiling. TCRdb redid the calling of the reads with MiXCR, one entry per CDR3 protein. The data show 100,000 to 150,000 distinct CDR3 sequences, less than 50% seen once. The source of the sample is a study of CD8+CD57+ T cells in acquired aplastic anemia. In patients chosen for sequencing, flow cytometry had shown CD8+CD57+ cell expansion. Trimming removed 0 bases at V and 6 bases at J, with 3 bases between. Per the germline V gene, CDR1 is KGHDR and CDR2 is SFDVKD. The CDR3 covers 12 residues.

The genes are TRBV24-1 and TRBJ2-3; D not resolved. Input material: sorted CD4+, CD8+, or CD8+CD57+ T cells (not recorded which) from PBMCs. This sequence was found in a human donor with aplastic anemia. CDR3 in amino acids: CATSDLSDTQYF. The CDR3 nucleotides read TGTGCCACCAGTGATTTGTCCGATACGCAGTATTTT.